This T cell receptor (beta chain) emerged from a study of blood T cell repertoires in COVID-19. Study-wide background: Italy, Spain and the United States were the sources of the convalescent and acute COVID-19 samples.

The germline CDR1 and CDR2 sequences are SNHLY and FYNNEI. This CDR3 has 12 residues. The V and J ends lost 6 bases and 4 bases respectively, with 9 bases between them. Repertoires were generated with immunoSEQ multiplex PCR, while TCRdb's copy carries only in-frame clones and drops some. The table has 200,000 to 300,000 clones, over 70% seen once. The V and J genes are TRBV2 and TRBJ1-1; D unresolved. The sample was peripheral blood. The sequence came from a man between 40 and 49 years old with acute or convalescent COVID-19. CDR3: CASRSPITEAFF. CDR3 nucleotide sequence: TGTGCCAGCAGAAGCCCGATCACTGAAGCTTTCTTT.